This T cell receptor (beta chain) appears in the sequencing data of a study of a mutant IDH1 vaccine in newly diagnosed glioma. About the study: Eight vaccine doses were administered to patients at weeks 1, 3, 5, 7, 11, 15, 19 and 23. Following radiotherapy alone, or alongside temozolomide cycles, vaccination was started after an interval of 4-6 weeks.

The CDR3 has 19 amino acids. In germline, CDR1 is SGHNT, CDR2 YYREEE (reference sequence). V was trimmed by 3 bases and J by 0 bases, leaving 19 bases between them. The time point was: week 5, during vaccination. A 20-mer mutant IDH1 peptide at 300 ug was injected subcutaneously with topical imiquimod. Profiling relied on immunoSEQ multiplex PCR, and the TCRdb table lists in-frame clones only, not all of them. The repertoire holds approximately 80,000 clones, with 75% to 95% as singletons. Details on this clone: The target antigen is unknown.

This specimen consisted of PBMCs, obtained from a glioma patient whose treatment included an IDH1 peptide vaccine. The sequence derives from a woman aged 45-60 years with glioma. V usage is TRBV5-4 and J usage is TRBJ2-6, with D maybe TRBD1 (6 bases). CDR3 amino acids: CASSSRTGTNSSGANVLTF. The CDR3 DNA follows: TGTGCCAGCAGCTCTAGGACCGGGACAAACTCCTCTGGGGCCAACGTCCTGACTTTC.